This TCR beta chain was identified during a study of T cell repertoires in cytomegalovirus infection. General study findings and limits: HLA-C-restricted TCR beta clonotypes specific for CMV led the ex vivo response.

A word on this clonotype: Its antigen is not known.

TCRdb re-called the reads with MiXCR, one entry per CDR3 protein. The sample includes roughly 920,000 distinct CDR3 sequences, around 30% of them seen just once. Per germline, CDR1 MNHNS and CDR2 SASEGT. The junction had 7 bases not matched to a gene; V was cut back by 4 bases and J by 2 bases. CDR3 length: 16 residues. This sample comprised cultured CD8+ T cells from PBMCs, obtained from culture after CMV antigen stimulation. This TCR derives from a human donor in good health (CMV status not recorded). Some clones in this sample may be carry-over from other donors' samples. The chain couples TRBV6-1 to TRBJ1-2, with 10 bases lining up with TRBD1. The CDR3 is CASSGNRQGANYGYTF. The CDR3 DNA reads TGTGCCAGCAGTGGAAACAGACAGGGGGCGAACTATGGCTACACCTTC.